The clone carrying this TCR beta chain was seen once. The CDR3 loop spans 12 amino acids. The V end was cut by 6 bases, the J end by 2 bases, with 4 bases between. The V gene's germline CDR1 is MDHEN and CDR2 SYDVKM. Researchers ran the assay at a deep level. Unsorted PBMC samples were amplified in replicate PCRs containing roughly 300 ng DNA, tens of thousands of T cell genomes. Per the original methods: ImmunoSEQ supplied junction-only sequences lacking quality scores, so filtering was different. TCRdb keeps only in-frame clones here, not all; method: immunoSEQ multiplex PCR. The V and J calls and clone size were taken over from that table, and D and trimming were inferred from the DNA. This table has about 460,000 clones, approximately 77% appearing once. This record belongs to a study of shared clonotypes between healthy human individuals. Study-wide context: Sampling drew on donors who were a couple of women and three men aged 18 to 49.

The sequenced material came from PBMCs. The source is a woman in her forties in good health. Some clones in this sample may be carry-over from other donors' samples. The chain employs TRBV28 and TRBJ2-2; D is undetermined. This CDR3 is CASRLNTGELFF. The CDR3 coding sequence is TGTGCCAGCAGACTAAACACCGGGGAGCTGTTTTTT.